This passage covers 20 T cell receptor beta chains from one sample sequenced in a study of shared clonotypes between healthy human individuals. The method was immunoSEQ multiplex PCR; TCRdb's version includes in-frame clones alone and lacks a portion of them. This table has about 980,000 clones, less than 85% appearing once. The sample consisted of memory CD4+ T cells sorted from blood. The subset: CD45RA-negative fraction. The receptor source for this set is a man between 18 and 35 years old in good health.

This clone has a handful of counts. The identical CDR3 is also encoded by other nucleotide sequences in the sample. The CDR3 sequence is CASRPSSSYNSPLHF. In nucleotides, the CDR3 is TGTGCCAGCAGACCCTCTAGCTCCTATAATTCACCCCTCCACTTT. The chain couples TRBV28 to TRBJ1-6; D is undetermined. This CDR3 comprises 15 residues. The V end was cut by 6 bases, the J end by 0 bases, with 9 bases between. CDR1 is MDHEN and CDR2 is SYDVKM in the germline V gene.

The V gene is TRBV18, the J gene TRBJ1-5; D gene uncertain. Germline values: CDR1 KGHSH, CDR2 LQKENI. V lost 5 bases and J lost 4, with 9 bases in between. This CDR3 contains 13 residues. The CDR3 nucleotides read TGTGCCAGCTCAGGAAAAGGAAATCAGCCCCAGCATTTT. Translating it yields CASSGKGNQPQHF.

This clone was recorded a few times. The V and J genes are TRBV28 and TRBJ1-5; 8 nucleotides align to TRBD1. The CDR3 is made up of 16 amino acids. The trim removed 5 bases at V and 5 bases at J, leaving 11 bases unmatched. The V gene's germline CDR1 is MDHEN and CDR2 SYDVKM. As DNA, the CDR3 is TGTGCCAGCAGTCCGGCAGGGGGCGGAAGGGATCAGCCCCAGCATTTT. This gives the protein CASSPAGGGRDQPQHF.

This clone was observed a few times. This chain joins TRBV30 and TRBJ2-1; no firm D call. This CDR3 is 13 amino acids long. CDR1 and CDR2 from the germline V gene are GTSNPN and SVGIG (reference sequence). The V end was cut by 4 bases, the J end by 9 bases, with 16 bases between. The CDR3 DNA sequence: TGTGCCTGGACAGCTTATGGGTGGGGTGAGCAGTTCTTC. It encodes CAWTAYGWGEQFF.

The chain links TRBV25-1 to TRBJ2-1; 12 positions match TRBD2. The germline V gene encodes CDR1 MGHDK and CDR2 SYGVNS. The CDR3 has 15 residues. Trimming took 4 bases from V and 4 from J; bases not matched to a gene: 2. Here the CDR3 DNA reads TGTGCCAGCAGTGCCCTAGCGGGGGGGTACAATGAGCAGTTCTTC. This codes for CASSALAGGYNEQFF.

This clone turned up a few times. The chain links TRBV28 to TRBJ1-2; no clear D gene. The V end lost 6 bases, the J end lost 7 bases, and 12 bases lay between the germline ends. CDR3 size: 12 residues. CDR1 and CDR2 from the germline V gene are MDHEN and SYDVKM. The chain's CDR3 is CASRPPLGGYTF. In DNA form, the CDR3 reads TGTGCCAGCAGGCCACCTTTGGGTGGCTACACCTTC.

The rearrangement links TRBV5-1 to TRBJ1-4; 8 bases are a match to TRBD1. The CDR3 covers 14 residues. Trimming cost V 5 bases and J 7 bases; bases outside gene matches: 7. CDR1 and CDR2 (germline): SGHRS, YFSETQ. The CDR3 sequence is CASRTGTGSEKLFF. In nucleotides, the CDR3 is TGCGCCAGCAGGACCGGGACAGGTAGTGAAAAACTGTTTTTT.

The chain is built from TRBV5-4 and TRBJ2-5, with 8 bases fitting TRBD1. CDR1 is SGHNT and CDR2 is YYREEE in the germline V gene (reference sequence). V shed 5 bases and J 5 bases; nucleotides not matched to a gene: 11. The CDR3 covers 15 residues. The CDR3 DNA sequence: TGTGCCAGCAGGAAGGACAGGGCCTACGGGGAGACCCAGTACTTC. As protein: CASRKDRAYGETQYF.

CDR3 region: CAIRLGGSSYEQYF. The CDR3 DNA follows: TGTGCCATCAGATTGGGGGGAAGCTCCTACGAGCAGTACTTC. J is TRBJ2-5 and V is TRBV10-3; TRBD2 might be the D (6 bases). The DNA end is a closer match to TRBJ2-7, so the J assignment may be wrong. This CDR3 has 14 residues. CDR1 ENHRY and CDR2 SYGVKD come from the germline V gene.

The chain's CDR3 is CASSPGQDVNEQFF. In nucleotides, the CDR3 is TGCGCCAGCAGCCCTGGACAGGACGTCAATGAGCAGTTCTTC. V and J are TRBV5-1 and TRBJ2-1; 7 bases align to TRBD1. The V gene end was trimmed by 4 bases and the J gene end by 6 bases; junction bases not matched to a gene: 7. CDR1 is SGHRS and CDR2 is YFSETQ in the germline V gene. The CDR3 loop spans 14 amino acids.

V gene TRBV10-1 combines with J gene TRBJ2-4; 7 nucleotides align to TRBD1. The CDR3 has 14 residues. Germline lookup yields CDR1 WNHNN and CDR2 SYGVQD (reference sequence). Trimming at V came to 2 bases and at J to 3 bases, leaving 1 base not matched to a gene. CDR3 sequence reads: CASSEGDSKNIQYF. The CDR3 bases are TGCGCCAGCAGTGAGGGGGACAGCAAAAACATTCAGTACTTC.

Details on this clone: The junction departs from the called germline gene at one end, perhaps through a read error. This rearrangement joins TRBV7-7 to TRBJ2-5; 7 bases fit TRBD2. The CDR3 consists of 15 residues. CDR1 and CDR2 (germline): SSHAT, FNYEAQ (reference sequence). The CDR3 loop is CASSFSGLREETQYF. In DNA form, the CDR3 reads TGTGCTAGCAGCTTTAGCGGGCTTAGGGAAGAGACCCAGTACTTC.

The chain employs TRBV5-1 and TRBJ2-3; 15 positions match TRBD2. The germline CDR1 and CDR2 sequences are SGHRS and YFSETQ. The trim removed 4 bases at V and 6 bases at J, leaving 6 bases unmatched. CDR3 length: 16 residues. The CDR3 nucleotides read TGCGCCAGCAGCCCGGGACTAGCGGGGGGATGGGATACGCAGTATTTT. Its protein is CASSPGLAGGWDTQYF. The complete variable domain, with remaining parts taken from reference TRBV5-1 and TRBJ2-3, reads KAGVTQTPRYLIKTRGQQVTLSCSPISGHRSVSWYQQTPGQGLQFLFEYFSETQRNKGNFPGRFSGRQFSNSRSEMNVSTLELGDSALYLCASSPGLAGGWDTQYFGPGTRLTVL.

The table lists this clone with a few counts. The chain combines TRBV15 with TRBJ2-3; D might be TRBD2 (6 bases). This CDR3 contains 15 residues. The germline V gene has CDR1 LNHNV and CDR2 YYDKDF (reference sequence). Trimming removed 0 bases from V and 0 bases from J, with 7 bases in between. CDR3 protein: CATSRDTSSTDTQYF. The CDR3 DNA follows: TGTGCCACCAGCAGAGATACTAGCAGCACAGATACGCAGTATTTT.

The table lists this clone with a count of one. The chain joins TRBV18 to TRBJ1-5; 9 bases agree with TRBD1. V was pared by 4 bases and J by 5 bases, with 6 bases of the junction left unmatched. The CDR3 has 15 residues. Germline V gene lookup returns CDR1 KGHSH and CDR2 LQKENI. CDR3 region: CASSQQTGGDQPQHF. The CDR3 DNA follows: TGTGCCAGCTCACAACAGACAGGGGGAGATCAGCCCCAGCATTTT.

The CDR3 coding sequence is TGTGCCAGCAGCACCAGACTAGCGGGGGGGTTTGAGCAGTTCTTC. Translating gives CASSTRLAGGFEQFF. The rearrangement links TRBV11-3 to TRBJ2-1; 14 bases agree with TRBD2. CDR3 length: 15 amino acids. J lost 9 bases, V lost 5 bases, and 6 bases had no gene match. Per germline, CDR1 SGHNT and CDR2 YENEEA.

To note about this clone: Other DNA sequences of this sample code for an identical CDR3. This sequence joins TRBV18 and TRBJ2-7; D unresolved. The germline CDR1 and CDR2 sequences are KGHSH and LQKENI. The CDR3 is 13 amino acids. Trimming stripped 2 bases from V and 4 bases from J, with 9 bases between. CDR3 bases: TGTGCCAGCTCACCATCGGCCGTTTACGAGCAGTACTTC. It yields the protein CASSPSAVYEQYF.

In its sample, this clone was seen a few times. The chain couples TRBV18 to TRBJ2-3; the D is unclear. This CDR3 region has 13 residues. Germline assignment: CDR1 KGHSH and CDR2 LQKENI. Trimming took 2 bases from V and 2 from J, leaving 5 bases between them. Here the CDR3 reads CASSPIITDTQYF. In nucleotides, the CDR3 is TGTGCCAGCTCACCAATTATCACAGATACGCAGTATTTT.

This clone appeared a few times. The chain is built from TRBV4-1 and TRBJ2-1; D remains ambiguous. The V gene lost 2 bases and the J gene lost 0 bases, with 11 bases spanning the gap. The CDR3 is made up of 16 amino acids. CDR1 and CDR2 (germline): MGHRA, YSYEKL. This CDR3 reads CASSQSPAGSYNEQFF. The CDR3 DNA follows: TGCGCCAGCAGCCAAAGCCCGGCAGGCTCCTACAATGAGCAGTTCTTC.

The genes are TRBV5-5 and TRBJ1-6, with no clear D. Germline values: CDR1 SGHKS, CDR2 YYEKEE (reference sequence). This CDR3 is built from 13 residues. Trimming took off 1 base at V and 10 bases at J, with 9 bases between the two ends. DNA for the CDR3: TGTGCCAGCAGCTTGCACCCGGAATCACCCCTCCACTTT. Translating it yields CASSLHPESPLHF.